This T cell receptor beta chain is from a study of blood T cells in healthy people across ages. With a J-beta primer mix and a sample-barcoded 5' primer, a second PCR ran about 7 to 12 cycles. One entry per CDR3 protein, called by TCRdb with MiXCR from the 5' RACE reads. Counted here are 1.8 million or so distinct CDR3 sequences, 35% to 50% occurring once; the ten biggest clones make up more than 20%. The CDR3 is 13 amino acids. Trimming removed 5 bases at V and 2 bases at J, with 10 bases between. CDR1 and CDR2 (germline): SGHVS, FNYEAQ. Sequenced material: blood. This TCR derives from a human donor in good health. The chain combines TRBV7-6 with TRBJ2-7; D not certain. In DNA form, the CDR3 reads TGTGCCAGCAGCCCCAGTAATCCCTACGAGCAGTACTTC. Translated, it gives CASSPSNPYEQYF.